This is a list of T cell receptor beta chains from one sample in a study of human T cells and chemical hapten exposure. MiXCR, run by TCRdb on the RACE reads, gives a single entry per CDR3 protein. In the table there are around 130,000 distinct CDR3 sequences, more than 7.5% of which are singletons. The specimen sequenced was whole blood. These receptors were obtained from a male donor in good health. Some clones in this sample may be carry-over from other donors' samples. Both conserved end residues are part of each CDR3.

J | V | CDR3
TRBJ2-2 | TRBV10-1 | CASSGPLGSGELFF
TRBJ2-1 | TRBV11-2 | CASSLAGGLEQFF
TRBJ2-1 | TRBV6-2/TRBV6-3 | CASRNSGGANEQFF
TRBJ2-1 | TRBV12-3/TRBV12-4 | CASSATSGTYNEQFF
TRBJ2-7 | TRBV2 | CASSWGTSSSYEQYF
TRBJ2-3 | TRBV29-1 | CSVEFASTDTQYF
TRBJ1-5 | TRBV18 | CASSPGHNQPQHF
TRBJ2-7 | TRBV3-1 | CASSPHRGPDEQYF
TRBJ2-2 | TRBV6-2/TRBV6-3 | CASSHQESVTGELFF
TRBJ2-3 | TRBV4-2 | CASSQDQGGADTQYF
TRBJ2-1 | TRBV9 | CASSEGQSSYNEQFF
TRBJ2-2 | TRBV27 | CASSHNTGELFF
TRBJ1-1 | TRBV20-1 | CSAIPFPGPEAFF
TRBJ1-4 | TRBV11-2 | CASRQAGEKLFF
TRBJ2-1 | TRBV7-9 | CASSFTSGDNEQFF
TRBJ1-5 | TRBV4-3 | CASSQRLDSYQPQHF
TRBJ1-1 | TRBV2 | CASSGLGQGNTEAFF